This TCR beta chain was sequenced in a study of T cells in localized non-small cell lung cancer. The sample holds one count of this clone. Germline and junction disagree at one end, which may indicate a read error. Distinct nucleotide sequences in the sample also encode this CDR3. The CDR3 sequence is 11 residues long. Germline V gene sequence: CDR1 MNHEY, CDR2 SMNVEV (reference sequence). Sequencing used immunoSEQ multiplex PCR; TCRdb keeps in-frame clones, though not all of them. Of 35,000 to 50,000 clones in the sample, roughly three quarters are singletons; the top ten hold roughly 36%. The sequences come from PBMCs, collected before any cancer treatment. The J gene is TRBJ2-1, the V gene TRBV27; D uncertain. The sequence was collected from a woman between 35 and 70 years old with stage II squamous cell lung carcinoma. Here the CDR3 reads CASSSHNEQFF. Written as DNA, the CDR3 is TGCGCCAGCAGTTCCCACAATGAGCAGTTCTTC.